This T cell receptor beta chain was identified during a study of PD-L1 blockade in urothelial cancer. About the study: Before enrollment, 0 to 3 chemotherapy regimens had been given to patients.

Spiking of synthetic TCR analog templates was performed in each PCR. Data came from immunoSEQ multiplex PCR; TCRdb stores just in-frame clones and leaves some out. The table shows tens of thousands of clones, with roughly four fifths occurring only once. Germline V gene data show CDR1 as SGHVS and CDR2 as FQNEAQ. The CDR3 is 15 residues long. J lost 5 bases, V lost 8 bases, and 10 bases had no gene match. Stated time point: pretreatment peripheral blood. V is TRBV7-8 and J is TRBJ2-7; 12 bases line up with TRBD1. The sequencing here drew on PBMCs, taken around atezolizumab (anti-PD-L1) treatment. The TCR sequence derives from a man in his 60s with urothelial cancer. The CDR3 region has the DNA TGTGCCAGCTGGATTGGGGGACAGGGGGCCGACGAGCAGTACTTC. It codes for CASWIGGQGADEQYF.